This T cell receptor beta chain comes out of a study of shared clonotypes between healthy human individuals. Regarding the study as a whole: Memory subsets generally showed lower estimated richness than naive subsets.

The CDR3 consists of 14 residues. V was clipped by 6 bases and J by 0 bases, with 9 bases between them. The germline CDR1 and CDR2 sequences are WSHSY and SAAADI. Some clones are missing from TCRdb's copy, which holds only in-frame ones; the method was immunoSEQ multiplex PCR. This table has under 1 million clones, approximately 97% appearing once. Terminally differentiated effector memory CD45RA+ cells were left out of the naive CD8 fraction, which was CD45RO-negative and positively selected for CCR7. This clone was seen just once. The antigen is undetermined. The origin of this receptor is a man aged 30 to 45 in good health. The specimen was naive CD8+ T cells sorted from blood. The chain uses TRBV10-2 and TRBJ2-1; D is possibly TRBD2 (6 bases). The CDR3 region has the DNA TGCGCCAGCAGCGAGACTAGCTCCTACAATGAGCAGTTCTTC. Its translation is CASSETSSYNEQFF.